The 27 T cell receptor beta chains reported below all come from one sample, sequenced in a study of beta chain features in type 1 diabetes. Sequenced material consisted of expressed TCRB transcripts (all of the isolated RNA was reverse transcribed). Profiled with immunoSEQ multiplex PCR; TCRdb holds only in-frame clones, not every one. The sample contains hundreds of thousands of clones, around 28% of which appear only once. The sequenced sample was naive CD4+ T cells from blood. These receptors came from a man aged 18 to 30 in good health.

The rearrangement uses TRBV7-9 and TRBJ2-7; TRBD1 agrees at 8 bases. CDR3 length equals 15 residues. From germline, CDR1 is SEHNR and CDR2 FQNEAQ (reference sequence). Trimming cost V 0 bases and J 5 bases; bases outside gene matches: 6. Here the CDR3 reads CASSLAGTGGHEQYF. The CDR3 nucleotides read TGTGCCAGCAGCTTAGCCGGGACAGGTGGCCACGAGCAGTACTTC.

The genes are TRBV9 and TRBJ2-7; 7 positions agree with TRBD1. CDR1 is SGDLS and CDR2 is YYNGEE in the germline V gene. V shed 2 bases, J shed 2 bases, and the junction held 7 bases outside the gene matches. The CDR3 is 15 residues long. DNA for the CDR3: TGTGCCAGCAGCGTCGCAGGGGGTGATACCTACGAGCAGTACTTC. Amino acid sequence: CASSVAGGDTYEQYF.

The rearrangement links TRBV7-2 to TRBJ1-6; a possible D gene is TRBD1 (5 bases). There are 14 residues in the CDR3. With 4 bases removed from V and 9 bases from J, the gap between germline ends came to 13 bases. Germline CDR1 reads SGHTA; CDR2 reads FQGNSA. The CDR3 DNA follows: TGTGCCAGCAGCTCTACAAGGGGATCTTCACCCCTCCACTTT. Translated: CASSSTRGSSPLHF.

This clone was counted a few times. Other DNA sequences in the sample encode the same CDR3. J is TRBJ2-7 and V is TRBV30; possibly TRBD1 for D (5 bases). From germline, CDR1 is GTSNPN and CDR2 SVGIG (reference sequence). V was clipped by 5 bases and J by 3 bases, with 8 bases between them. The CDR3 length is 11 residues. The DNA of the CDR3 is TGTGCCTGGGGAGACAGCTACGAGCAGTACTTC. This gives the protein CAWGDSYEQYF.

The chain recombines TRBV9 with TRBJ2-1; maybe TRBD1 (5 bases). Trimming pared 0 bases from V and 8 bases from J, leaving 12 bases between. The germline gives CDR1 SGDLS, CDR2 YYNGEE. This CDR3 region has 14 residues. CDR3 sequence reads: CASSVGRGNDEQFF. The CDR3, as DNA: TGTGCCAGCAGCGTAGGAAGGGGTAACGATGAGCAGTTCTTC.

The chain employs TRBV25-1 and TRBJ2-5; D is uncertain. Looked up from germline, CDR1 is MGHDK and CDR2 is SYGVNS. This CDR3 spans 13 amino acids. Trimming left V 0 bases short and J 4 bases short, with 6 bases between. The CDR3 reads CASSEYSRETQYF. CDR3 in DNA: TGTGCCAGCAGTGAATATAGCAGAGAGACCCAGTACTTC.

This chain joins TRBV6-1 and TRBJ2-1; unclear D gene. The CDR3 has 13 residues. Germline values: CDR1 MNHNS, CDR2 SASEGT. V lost 5 bases and J 0 bases, leaving 5 bases between the germline ends. The CDR3 DNA sequence: TGTGCCAGCAGTACAGCCTCCTACAATGAGCAGTTCTTC. Protein product: CASSTASYNEQFF.

The DNA of the CDR3 is TGTGCCAGCAGTCCGACAGGGTACAATCAGCCCCAGCATTTT. Translated: CASSPTGYNQPQHF. The chain carries TRBV28 and TRBJ1-5; TRBD1 agrees at 7 bases. The length of the CDR3 is 14 residues. The V gene end was trimmed by 5 bases and the J gene end by 3 bases; junction bases not matched to a gene: 4. Germline-derived CDR1 and CDR2 are MDHEN and SYDVKM. Combining the CDR3 with reference TRBV28 and TRBJ1-5 gives the whole variable domain DVKVTQSSRYLVKRTGEKVFLECVQDMDHENMFWYRQDPGLGLRLIYFSYDVKMKEKGDIPEGYSVSREKKERFSLILESASTNQTSMYLCASSPTGYNQPQHFGDGTRLSIL.

This clone was seen a few times. The genes are TRBV9 and TRBJ2-2; 8 positions agree with TRBD1. Germline CDR1 reads SGDLS; CDR2 reads YYNGEE. The V and J ends lost 4 bases and 1 base, in that order; junction bases with no gene match: 6. There are 16 residues in the CDR3. CDR3 DNA: TGTGCCAGCAGCTTCGCCGGGACAGGGAACACCGGGGAGCTGTTTTTT. Protein: CASSFAGTGNTGELFF.

In this sample, this clone turned up a few times. The chain links TRBV7-2 to TRBJ2-1; no clear D gene. Trimming left V 0 bases short and J 2 bases short, with 8 bases between. CDR1 is SGHTA, CDR2 FQGNSA, per germline. The CDR3 length is 15 residues. CDR3: CASSLAHGTYNEQFF. In DNA, the CDR3 is TGTGCCAGCAGCTTAGCGCATGGGACCTACAATGAGCAGTTCTTC.

The gene calls are TRBV10-3 and TRBJ2-7; D is unresolved. Looked up from germline, CDR1 is ENHRY and CDR2 is SYGVKD. This CDR3 is 12 amino acids long. V was trimmed by 8 bases and J by 3 bases, leaving 11 bases between them. The CDR3 is CAIRAGLYEQYF. The CDR3 bases are TGTGCCATCCGGGCTGGCCTCTACGAGCAGTACTTC.

The chain carries TRBV4-3 and TRBJ2-7, with 7 bases that match TRBD2. The CDR3 runs 15 residues. Germline V gives CDR1 LGHNA, CDR2 YSLEER. V was clipped by 4 bases and J by 3 bases; unmatched bases: 9. The CDR3 DNA reads TGCGCCAGCAGCCGCGTCGGGGCGGGGGACTACGAGCAGTACTTC. Translating gives CASSRVGAGDYEQYF.

The chain links TRBV5-1 to TRBJ2-1; 7 bases align to TRBD2. Germline V gives CDR1 SGHRS, CDR2 YFSETQ. V shed 4 bases, J shed 1 base, and the junction held 8 bases outside the gene matches. This CDR3 has 16 amino acids. The CDR3 DNA is TGCGCCAGCAGCCCCCGGGGGGTTGGTTCCTACAATGAGCAGTTCTTC. Its protein is CASSPRGVGSYNEQFF. Using reference TRBV5-1 and TRBJ2-1 for the parts outside the CDR3, the full variable domain is KAGVTQTPRYLIKTRGQQVTLSCSPISGHRSVSWYQQTPGQGLQFLFEYFSETQRNKGNFPGRFSGRQFSNSRSEMNVSTLELGDSALYLCASSPRGVGSYNEQFFGPGTRLTVL.

This chain links TRBV19 with TRBJ2-1; D uncertain. CDR1 is LNHDA, CDR2 SQIVND, per germline (reference sequence). The CDR3 covers 13 residues. Trimming shortened V by 5 bases and J by 1 base, and 6 bases separated the two germline ends. DNA for the CDR3: TGTGCCAGTAGTCCCCAATCCTACAATGAGCAGTTCTTC. Translated: CASSPQSYNEQFF.

This clone turned up a few times. CDR3 bases: TGTGCCTGGAGCCGGGCAGTGAACACCGGGGAGCTGTTTTTT. Translation: CAWSRAVNTGELFF. The rearrangement links TRBV30 to TRBJ2-2; no firm D call. The V end was cut by 3 bases, the J end by 1 base, with 9 bases between. Germline assignment: CDR1 GTSNPN and CDR2 SVGIG (reference sequence). The CDR3 totals 14 residues.

The rearrangement links TRBV9 to TRBJ2-1; no clear D gene. Germline CDR1 SGDLS, CDR2 YYNGEE. With 1 base removed from V and 6 bases from J, the gap between germline ends came to 11 bases. The CDR3 has 14 residues. The CDR3: CASSVTPDINEQFF. For the CDR3, the DNA is TGTGCCAGCAGCGTAACCCCAGACATCAATGAGCAGTTCTTC. Filled out from reference TRBV9 and TRBJ2-1, the complete variable domain reads DSGVTQTPKHLITATGQRVTLRCSPRSGDLSVYWYQQSLDQGLQFLIQYYNGEERAKGNILERFSAQQFPDLHSELNLSSLELGDSALYFCASSVTPDINEQFFGPGTRLTVL.

The chain combines TRBV29-1 with TRBJ1-1; maybe TRBD1 (6 bases). Per the germline V gene, CDR1 is SQVTM and CDR2 is ANQGSEA. This CDR3 has 16 residues. Trimming took 2 bases from V and 6 from J, leaving 22 bases between them. Here the CDR3 DNA reads TGCAGCGTTGAACGGAATAAGGCAGGGGATTATTCTGAAGCTTTCTTT. It yields the protein CSVERNKAGDYSEAFF.

V and J are TRBV11-2 and TRBJ2-5; D gene uncertain. V was shortened by 5 bases and J by 2 bases, with 6 bases between the two germline ends. Germline CDR1 is SGHAT and CDR2 is FQNNGV. The length of the CDR3 is 12 residues. CDR3 loop: CASSQEQETQYF. CDR3 in DNA: TGTGCCAGCAGCCAAGAGCAAGAGACCCAGTACTTC.

In its sample, this clone was seen a few times. The sample carries other DNA sequences with the same CDR3. CDR3 region: CAWSVRRNTEAFF. The CDR3 nucleotides are TGTGCCTGGAGTGTACGCAGGAACACTGAAGCTTTCTTT. This chain uses TRBV30 with TRBJ1-1; D uncertain. Germline V gene sequence: CDR1 GTSNPN, CDR2 SVGIG (reference sequence). Trimming stripped 0 bases from V and 1 base from J, with 6 bases between. This CDR3 is built from 13 residues.

This clone has only a few counts. V usage is TRBV5-1 and J usage is TRBJ2-7; 8 bases are shared with TRBD1. Per the germline V gene, CDR1 is SGHRS and CDR2 is YFSETQ. With V trimmed by 4 bases and J by 2 bases, 8 bases remained unmatched. The CDR3 runs 15 residues. The CDR3 DNA reads as TGCGCCAGCAGCGTCGGGACAGGAGGACCCTACGAGCAGTACTTC. Its translation: CASSVGTGGPYEQYF.

This clone was picked up a small number of times. CDR3 region: CSVGTRISYEQYF. The CDR3 DNA is TGCAGCGTTGGGACACGGATCTCCTACGAGCAGTACTTC. The gene calls are TRBV29-1 and TRBJ2-7; D perhaps matches TRBD1 (5 bases). Germline CDR1 is SQVTM and CDR2 is ANQGSEA. This CDR3 has 13 residues. V was pared by 4 bases and J by 0 bases, with 10 bases between.

This clone was observed a handful of times. V gene TRBV7-9 combines with J gene TRBJ2-7; TRBD2 matches at 7 bases. The length of the CDR3 is 15 residues. Losses at the gene ends were 4 bases for V and 2 bases for J; bases not matched to a gene: 8. Germline CDR1 is SEHNR and CDR2 is FQNEAQ (reference sequence). The CDR3 loop reads CASSYGASGTYEQYF. The CDR3 nucleotides are TGTGCCAGCAGCTACGGGGCTAGCGGTACCTACGAGCAGTACTTC.

This clone was seen a few times. Written as DNA, the CDR3 is TGCGCCAGCAGCTCTGAGGGGAACTCCTACAATGAGCAGTTCTTC. This translates into CASSSEGNSYNEQFF. J is TRBJ2-1 and V is TRBV5-1; D tentatively fits TRBD1 or TRBD2 (5 bases each). Trimming left V 3 bases short and J 0 bases short, with 10 bases between. Germline CDR1 reads SGHRS; CDR2 reads YFSETQ. This CDR3 is built from 15 residues. Together with reference TRBV5-1 and TRBJ2-1, the CDR3 gives the full variable domain: KAGVTQTPRYLIKTRGQQVTLSCSPISGHRSVSWYQQTPGQGLQFLFEYFSETQRNKGNFPGRFSGRQFSNSRSEMNVSTLELGDSALYLCASSSEGNSYNEQFFGPGTRLTVL.

This clone was detected only a few times. The rearrangement links TRBV5-1 to TRBJ2-3, with D hard to call. The CDR3 consists of 15 residues. Trimming cost V 1 base and J 0 bases, with 9 bases left between them. The germline CDR1 and CDR2 sequences are SGHRS and YFSETQ. CDR3 protein: CASSLNTASTDTQYF. In DNA, the CDR3 is TGCGCCAGCAGCTTGAACACGGCTAGCACAGATACGCAGTATTTT. The variable domain in full, completed from reference TRBV5-1 and TRBJ2-3, reads KAGVTQTPRYLIKTRGQQVTLSCSPISGHRSVSWYQQTPGQGLQFLFEYFSETQRNKGNFPGRFSGRQFSNSRSEMNVSTLELGDSALYLCASSLNTASTDTQYFGPGTRLTVL.

V is TRBV10-3 and J is TRBJ2-3; unclear D gene. V dropped 1 base and J dropped 0 bases, with 17 bases sitting between them. CDR1 and CDR2 from the germline V gene are ENHRY and SYGVKD. The CDR3 has 18 residues. The CDR3 reads CAISEFVAAAPSTDTQYF. CDR3 DNA: TGTGCCATCAGTGAGTTTGTAGCAGCAGCTCCTAGCACAGATACGCAGTATTTT.

The rearrangement uses TRBV15 and TRBJ2-1; 12 nucleotides agree with TRBD2. Losses at the gene ends were 5 bases for V and 4 bases for J; bases not matched to a gene: 3. The CDR3 is 15 residues long. CDR1 is LNHNV, CDR2 YYDKDF, per germline (reference sequence). In nucleotides, the CDR3 is TGTGCCACCAGCCGGACTAGCGGGATTTACAATGAGCAGTTCTTC. Translated, it gives CATSRTSGIYNEQFF.

V gene TRBV28 combines with J gene TRBJ1-1; D is possibly TRBD1 (5 bases). CDR3 length: 12 amino acids. In germline, CDR1 is MDHEN, CDR2 SYDVKM. V lost 5 bases and J 10 bases, leaving 14 bases between the germline ends. CDR3 nucleotide sequence: TGTGCCAGCAGTCGCAGTTTAAGGGGAGCTTTCTTT. Protein product: CASSRSLRGAFF.